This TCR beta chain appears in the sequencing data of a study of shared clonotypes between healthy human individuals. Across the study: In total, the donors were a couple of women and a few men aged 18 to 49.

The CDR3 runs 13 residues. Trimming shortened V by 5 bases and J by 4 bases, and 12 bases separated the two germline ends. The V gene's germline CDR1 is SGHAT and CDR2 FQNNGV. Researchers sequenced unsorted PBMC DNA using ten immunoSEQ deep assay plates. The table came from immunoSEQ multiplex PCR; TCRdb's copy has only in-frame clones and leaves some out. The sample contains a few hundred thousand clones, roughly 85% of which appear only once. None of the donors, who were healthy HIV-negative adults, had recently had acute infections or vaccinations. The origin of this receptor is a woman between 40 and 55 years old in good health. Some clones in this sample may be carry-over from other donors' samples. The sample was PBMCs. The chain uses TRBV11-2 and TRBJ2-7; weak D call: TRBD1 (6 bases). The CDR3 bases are TGTGCCAGCAGCCGGGACAACCTGTACGAGCAGTACTTC. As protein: CASSRDNLYEQYF.